This T cell receptor (beta chain) was sequenced for a study of blood T cell repertoires in COVID-19. Across the whole study: Whether acute or convalescent, the COVID-19 samples came from the United States, Italy and Spain. Sample material is recorded as cDNA or gDNA derived from T cells, B-cell-depleted T cells, or PBMCs.

With 10 bases removed from V and 4 bases from J, the gap between germline ends came to 13 bases. The CDR3 sequence is 12 residues long. The V gene's germline CDR1 is SNHLY and CDR2 FYNNEI. Repertoires were generated with immunoSEQ multiplex PCR, while TCRdb's copy carries only in-frame clones and drops some. This table has 100,000 to 150,000 clones, 70% to 90% appearing once. Material: peripheral blood. The origin of this receptor is a woman between 50 and 59 years old with acute or convalescent COVID-19. This chain connects TRBV2 to TRBJ1-2, with D unresolved. CDR3 nucleotides: TGTGCCATCCGGGATGTAAGCTATGGCTACACCTTC. It is translated as CAIRDVSYGYTF.